A selection of T cell receptor beta chains follows, all from one sample in a study of T cell repertoires in cytomegalovirus infection. MiXCR, applied by TCRdb to the reads, yields one record per CDR3 protein. This table holds approximately 630,000 distinct CDR3 sequences, roughly a quarter found once. Sequenced sample: CD8+ T cells from PBMCs. The source is a human donor in good health (CMV status not recorded). Some clones in this sample may be carry-over from other donors' samples. Each CDR3 is given with its conserved first and last residue. A D gene is named only where the DNA matches it firmly. The size field is filled for only some rows; it gives once, few, many or a size class.

V gene	clone size	J gene	D gene	CDR3 DNA	CDR3 protein
TRBV7-9	many	TRBJ2-1	TRBD2	TGTGCCAGCAGCACGGGACTAGCGGTGGCAGGCTCCTACAATGAGCAGTTCTTC	CASSTGLAVAGSYNEQFF
TRBV13	few	TRBJ2-1	.	TGTGCCAGCAGCTTAGGCCTACGGGGCCTCTCCTACAATGAGCAGTTCTTC	CASSLGLRGLSYNEQFF
TRBV6-5	few	TRBJ2-5	.	TGTGCCAGCAGTTACTCCTTGAGGGAGACCCAGTACTTC	CASSYSLRETQYF
TRBV13	.	TRBJ1-6	TRBD1	TGTGCCAGCAGCTCCCTTGGGACAGGGAATAATTCACCCCTCCACTTT	CASSSLGTGNNSPLHF
TRBV29-1	few	TRBJ1-2	.	TGCAGCGTTGAAGATCAGAGGGGCTGGCGAGCTTATGGCTACACCTTC	CSVEDQRGWRAYGYTF
TRBV27	few	TRBJ2-1	.	TGTGCCAGCAGTTTATACACGGGGCCCTACAATGAGCAGTTCTTC	CASSLYTGPYNEQFF
TRBV7-2	many	TRBJ1-6	TRBD1	TGTGCCAGCAGCAACCGGACAGGGGGAAGCTCACCCCTCCACTTT	CASSNRTGGSSPLHF
TRBV28	few	TRBJ2-3	.	TGTGCCAGCCTCGCGAGGGGGGGCAGTCGGGCAGATACGCAGTATTTT	CASLARGGSRADTQYF
TRBV5-1	.	TRBJ2-3	TRBD1	TGCGCCAGCAGCAATCTCCCGGGACAGGGGGACACAGATACGCAGTATTTT	CASSNLPGQGDTDTQYF
TRBV14	.	TRBJ2-1	TRBD2	TGTGCCAGCAGCTCTCCGGGACTACCCAATGAGCAGTTCTTC	CASSSPGLPNEQFF
TRBV7-8	many	TRBJ2-7	.	TGTGCCAGCAGCTTAGCGGACTGGTACGAGCAGTACTTC	CASSLADWYEQYF
TRBV6-6	.	TRBJ1-1	TRBD1	TGTGCCAGCAGCCGATGGACAGGGACTGTCATGGGGACTGAAGCTTTCTTT	CASSRWTGTVMGTEAFF
TRBV7-6	.	TRBJ1-1	TRBD1	TGTGCCAGCAGCACCAAAACTGGGCAGGGGGTTCCTGAAGCTTTCTTT	CASSTKTGQGVPEAFF
TRBV12-3/TRBV12-4	.	TRBJ1-1	TRBD1	TGTGCCAGCGGGACAGCTTTAAACACTGAAGCTTTCTTT	CASGTALNTEAFF
TRBV7-2	many	TRBJ2-1	.	TGTGCCAGCAGCTACCTGGGTGAGCAGTTCTTC	CASSYLGEQFF
TRBV13	.	TRBJ2-5	TRBD2	TGTGCCAGCAGCTTGAGGCTAGCGGCAGAGACCCAGTACTTC	CASSLRLAAETQYF
TRBV14	few	TRBJ1-3	TRBD1	TGTGCCAGCAGCCTGGACAGGAAGTTTGGAAACACCATATATTTT	CASSLDRKFGNTIYF
TRBV28	.	TRBJ2-2	.	TGTGCCAGCAGTTCACTCCGTGGACATAACACCGGGGAGCTGTTTTTT	CASSSLRGHNTGELFF
TRBV2	many	TRBJ2-3	TRBD2	TGTGCCAGCAGTCCTTTTCTAGCGGGGGCTAGCACAGATACGCAGTATTTT	CASSPFLAGASTDTQYF
TRBV27	many	TRBJ1-1	.	TGTGCCAGCAGTTTATCGTCCGCCGTTGAAGCTTTCTTT	CASSLSSAVEAFF
TRBV7-3	.	TRBJ2-2	TRBD2	TGTGCCAGCAGGCGTACTAGCGCACCCGGGGAGCTGTTTTTT	CASRRTSAPGELFF
TRBV15	.	TRBJ2-1	.	TGTGCCACCAGCACGGGGGAGGCCTCCTACAATGAGCAGTTCTTC	CATSTGEASYNEQFF
TRBV2	.	TRBJ2-2	TRBD2	TGTGCCAGCATTACGGGACTAGCCACCGGGGAGCTGTTTTTT	CASITGLATGELFF
TRBV7-3	many	TRBJ2-5	TRBD2	TGTGCCAGCAGCCCTCAGGGGCTAGCGGGGGGATTGGAAGAGACCCAGTACTTC	CASSPQGLAGGLEETQYF
TRBV5-1	.	TRBJ1-1	.	TGCGCCAGCAGCCTGGAACCCGCCGGGTACACTGAAGCTTTCTTT	CASSLEPAGYTEAFF
TRBV28	many	TRBJ1-5	.	TGTGCCAGCAGTTTTGTCCTAAAATCGCCCCAGCATTTT	CASSFVLKSPQHF
TRBV13	few	TRBJ1-2	.	TGTGCCAGCAGCTTAGGGGGACGGATAGGAGATGGCTACACCTTC	CASSLGGRIGDGYTF
TRBV15	few	TRBJ2-7	TRBD2	TGTGCCACCAGCATAGCGGGGGGGCGCTACGAGCAGTACTTC	CATSIAGGRYEQYF
TRBV28	once	TRBJ1-2	.	TGTGCCAGCAGGGACGGACAGTTCTATGGCTACACCTTC	CASRDGQFYGYTF
TRBV7-8	many	TRBJ2-3	TRBD1	TGTGCCAGCAGCTTAGAAGGGACAGGGGGCGCAGATACGCAGTATTTT	CASSLEGTGGADTQYF
TRBV7-2	.	TRBJ2-1	TRBD2	TGTGCCAGCAGCCCCGCGCGGGGGGCGTGGAATGAGCAGTTCTTC	CASSPARGAWNEQFF
TRBV11-3	few	TRBJ2-1	TRBD1	TGTGCCAGCAGCCTCAACCGACAGGGATCCTACAATGAGCAGTTCTTC	CASSLNRQGSYNEQFF
TRBV20-1	few	TRBJ2-1	.	TGCAGTGCAGGAAGGGGTTACAATGAGCAGTTCTTC	CSAGRGYNEQFF
TRBV6-2/TRBV6-3	.	TRBJ1-1	.	TGTGCCAGCAGTCTCGACAAGGTCACTGAAGCTTTCTTT	CASSLDKVTEAFF
TRBV29-1	.	TRBJ1-1	.	TGCAGCGGGGCAGGTACTGAAGCTTTCTTT	CSGAGTEAFF
TRBV29-1	few	TRBJ2-7	.	TGCAGCGTTCAACCAGGCTCCTACGAGCAGTACTTC	CSVQPGSYEQYF
TRBV7-8	many	TRBJ1-5	TRBD1	TGTGCCAGCAGCCCTCAGGGGGGCGATTTCGGAAAGCCCCAGCATTTT	CASSPQGGDFGKPQHF
TRBV29-1	.	TRBJ1-1	.	TGCAGCGTCCCAGCGGCGGGACCTGGGGGGACTGAAGCTTTCTTT	CSVPAAGPGGTEAFF
TRBV14	few	TRBJ2-2	.	TGTGCCAGCAGCCAAGTTTCCGGGGAGCTGTTTTTT	CASSQVSGELFF
TRBV28	.	TRBJ1-2	.	TGTGCCAGCAGGGGGGAGGGTTATTACTATGGCTACACCTTC	CASRGEGYYYGYTF
TRBV6-1	few	TRBJ2-7	.	TGTGCCAGCAGTCCGGAGATCTACTACGAGCAGTACTTC	CASSPEIYYEQYF
TRBV6-4	.	TRBJ2-1	.	TGTGCCACCCGGGACCGTTACAATGAGCAGTTCTTC	CATRDRYNEQFF
TRBV7-3	few	TRBJ2-1	.	TGTGCCAGCAGCTTAATAGGGGCTAGCAAACACAATGAGCAGTTCTTC	CASSLIGASKHNEQFF
TRBV7-9	many	TRBJ1-6	TRBD1	TGTGCCAGCAGCTCTTCCGGGACAGGGGGTTCACCCCTCCACTTT	CASSSSGTGGSPLHF
TRBV7-8	many	TRBJ2-5	TRBD2	TGTGCCAGCAAACTAGCGGGGGGCGGAGGCCAAGAGACCCAGTACTTC	CASKLAGGGGQETQYF